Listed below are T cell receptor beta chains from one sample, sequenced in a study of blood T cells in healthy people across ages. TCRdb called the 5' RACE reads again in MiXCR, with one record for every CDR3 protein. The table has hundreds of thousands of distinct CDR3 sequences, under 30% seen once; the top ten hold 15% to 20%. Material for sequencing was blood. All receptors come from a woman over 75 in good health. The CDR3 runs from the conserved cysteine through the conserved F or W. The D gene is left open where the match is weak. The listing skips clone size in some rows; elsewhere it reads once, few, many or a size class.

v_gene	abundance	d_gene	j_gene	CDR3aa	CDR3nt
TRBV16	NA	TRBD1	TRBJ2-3	CASSVTGAPVTQYF	TGTGCCAGCAGCGTAACAGGGGCCCCAGTTACGCAGTATTTT
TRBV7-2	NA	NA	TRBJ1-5	CASSLVAGISQPQHF	TGTGCCAGCAGCTTAGTCGCAGGTATCAGTCAGCCCCAGCATTTT
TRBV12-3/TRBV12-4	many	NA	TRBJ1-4	CASSLGSTRNEKLFF	TGTGCCAGCAGTTTAGGATCGACACGGAATGAAAAACTGTTTTTT
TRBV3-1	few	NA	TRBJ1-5	CASSQDSQYSNQPQHF	TGTGCCAGCAGCCAAGACTCCCAGTATAGCAATCAGCCCCAGCATTTT
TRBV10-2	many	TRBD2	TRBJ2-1	CASSEEISGGALSEQFF	TGCGCCAGCAGTGAGGAGATAAGCGGGGGGGCCCTCTCTGAGCAGTTCTTC
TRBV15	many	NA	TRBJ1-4	CATSERGPGARGEKLFF	TGTGCCACCAGCGAGAGAGGCCCGGGAGCCCGTGGGGAAAAACTGTTTTTT
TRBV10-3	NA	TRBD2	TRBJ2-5	CAISESMGGRGQETQYF	TGTGCCATCAGTGAGTCGATGGGAGGGCGGGGTCAAGAGACCCAGTACTTC
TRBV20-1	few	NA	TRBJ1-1	CSATDTEAFF	TGCAGTGCCACCGACACTGAAGCTTTCTTT
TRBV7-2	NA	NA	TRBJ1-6	CASSARRGSYNSPLHF	TGTGCCAGCAGCGCCAGGAGAGGCTCCTATAATTCACCCCTCCACTTT
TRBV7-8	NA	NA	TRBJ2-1	CASSLAGGPESEQFF	TGTGCCAGCAGCTTAGCGGGGGGGCCAGAGAGTGAGCAGTTCTTC
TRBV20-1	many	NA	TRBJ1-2	CSARDRRLGVGGYTF	TGCAGTGCTAGAGATCGTCGATTAGGGGTCGGTGGCTACACCTTC
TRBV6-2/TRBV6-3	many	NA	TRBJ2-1	CASSLASAGSSYNEQFF	TGTGCCAGCAGTCTAGCGAGCGCGGGTAGCTCCTACAATGAGCAGTTCTTC
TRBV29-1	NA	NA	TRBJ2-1	CSVASSSYNEQFF	TGCAGCGTTGCCAGTAGCTCCTACAATGAGCAGTTCTTC
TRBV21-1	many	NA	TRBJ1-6	CASPRSYNSPLHF	TGTGCCAGCCCGCGCTCCTATAATTCACCCCTCCACTTT
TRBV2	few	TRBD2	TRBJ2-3	CASSPGLADSTDTQYF	TGTGCCAGCAGTCCTGGACTAGCGGATAGCACAGATACGCAGTATTTT
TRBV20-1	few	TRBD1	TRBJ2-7	CSARVAGGAGEQYF	TGCAGTGCTAGAGTGGCAGGGGGCGCGGGAGAGCAGTACTTC
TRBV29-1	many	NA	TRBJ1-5	CSVIQEGDQPQHF	TGCAGCGTTATACAGGAGGGTGATCAGCCCCAGCATTTT
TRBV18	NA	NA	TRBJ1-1	CASSPTAVTEAFF	TGTGCCAGCTCCCCCACAGCGGTCACTGAAGCTTTCTTT
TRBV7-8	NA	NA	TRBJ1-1	CASSLFRGKGWNTEAFF	TGTGCCAGCAGCTTATTTCGAGGGAAAGGGTGGAACACTGAAGCTTTCTTT
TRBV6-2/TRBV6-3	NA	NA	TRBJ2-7	CASGGWEDYEQYF	TGTGCCAGCGGTGGGTGGGAGGACTACGAGCAGTACTTC
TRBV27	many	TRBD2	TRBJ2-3	CASSSSWLAADTQYF	TGTGCCAGCAGTTCCAGTTGGCTAGCGGCAGATACGCAGTATTTT
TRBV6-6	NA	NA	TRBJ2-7	CASSYGGESYEQYF	TGTGCCAGCAGTTACGGCGGGGAGTCCTACGAGCAGTACTTC
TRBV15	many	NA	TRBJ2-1	CATSRGQGGYNEQFF	TGTGCCACCAGCAGAGGACAGGGAGGCTACAATGAGCAGTTCTTC
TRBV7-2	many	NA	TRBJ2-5	CASSPMPGRTRQETQYF	TGTGCCAGCAGTCCAATGCCGGGACGGACACGCCAAGAGACCCAGTACTTC
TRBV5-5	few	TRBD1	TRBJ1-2	CASSPAGQQGTGYTF	TGTGCCAGCAGCCCAGCGGGACAGCAAGGTACTGGCTACACCTTC
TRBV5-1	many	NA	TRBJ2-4	CASSFPGKENIQYF	TGCGCCAGCAGCTTCCCCGGGAAAGAAAACATTCAGTACTTC
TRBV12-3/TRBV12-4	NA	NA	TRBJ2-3	CASSILGADAQYF	TGTGCCAGCAGTATATTGGGAGCAGATGCGCAGTATTTT
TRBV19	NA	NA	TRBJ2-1	CASSIASGRYNEQFF	TGTGCCAGTAGTATAGCATCAGGGAGGTACAATGAGCAGTTCTTC
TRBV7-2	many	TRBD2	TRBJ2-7	CASSPRLAGGEQYF	TGTGCCAGCAGCCCCCGACTAGCGGGCGGTGAGCAGTACTTC
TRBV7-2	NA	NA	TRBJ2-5	CASNLGKTSTYNEQYF	TGTGCCAGCAACTTAGGGAAGACTAGTACGTACAATGAGCAGTACTTC
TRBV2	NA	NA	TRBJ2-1	CASKQRGHEQFF	TGTGCCAGCAAGCAAAGGGGCCATGAGCAGTTCTTC
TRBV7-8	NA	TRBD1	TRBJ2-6	CASSPQGAPSGANVLTF	TGTGCCAGCAGCCCGCAGGGGGCCCCCTCTGGGGCCAACGTCCTGACTTTC